A selection of T cell receptor beta chains follows, all from one sample in a study of CD8+ T cells in alopecia areata. TCRdb's table, derived via immunoSEQ multiplex PCR, lists solely in-frame clones and lacks some. The table has about 290,000 clones, about three fifths seen once; the top ten hold approximately 1.8%. The sequencing used CD4+ T cells sorted from blood, collected at week 24, from a patient treated with tofacitinib. The receptor source for this set is a human donor with alopecia areata. Both conserved end residues are part of each CDR3. A D gene is named only where the DNA matches it firmly. Clone sizes are given selectively: once, few, many, or a class where the clone is expanded.

NA TRBJ1-1 NA TRBV30 TGTGCTCGGGACTCCCGGGGCACTGAAGCTTTCTTT CARDSRGTEAFF
NA TRBJ2-5 TRBD2 TRBV28 TGTGCCAGCGGAACTAGCGGGGGTTCCCTGGGGACCCAGTACTTC CASGTSGGSLGTQYF
NA TRBJ1-1 NA TRBV30 TGTGCCTGGAGTGTACAGTCAGACACTGAAGCTTTCTTT CAWSVQSDTEAFF
NA TRBJ2-1 NA TRBV30 TGTGCCTGGAGTTTTTCCCTGGCGGGGTACAATGAGCAGTTCTTC CAWSFSLAGYNEQFF
once TRBJ2-3 TRBD2 TRBV4-1 TGCGCCAGCAGCCAACAAACTAGCGGGTTCGCAGATACGCAGTATTTT CASSQQTSGFADTQYF
NA TRBJ2-7 NA TRBV2 TGTGCCAGCAGTTACCTGGACCGGGGGCAGCAGTACTTC CASSYLDRGQQYF
few TRBJ1-1 TRBD1 TRBV15 TGTGCCACCAGCAGAGATCTACCCGGGACAGGGGAGGGCACTGAAGCTTTCTTT CATSRDLPGTGEGTEAFF
few TRBJ1-6 TRBD1 TRBV27 TGTGCCAGCAGTTTGACAGGGCTGGGTTATTCACCCCTCCACTTT CASSLTGLGYSPLHF
NA TRBJ1-6 NA TRBV6-5 TGTGCCAGCAGTTCCGCAGGGATCCGGAATTCACCCCTCCACTTT CASSSAGIRNSPLHF
NA TRBJ1-2 NA TRBV9 TGTGCCAGCAGCGTCGGACAGTCGCTGAATGGCTACACCTTC CASSVGQSLNGYTF
few TRBJ1-3 TRBD1 TRBV18 TGTGCCAGCTCACCCGACACAGGGGACTCTGGAAACACCATATATTTT CASSPDTGDSGNTIYF
few TRBJ2-7 TRBD1 TRBV15 TGTGCCACCAGCAGAGATCAACCGGGACAGGGGGGTGAGCAGTACTTC CATSRDQPGQGGEQYF
NA TRBJ2-7 NA TRBV5-6 TGTGCCAGCAGCTTTGGTAAACGGGAGCAGTACTTC CASSFGKREQYF
NA TRBJ2-5 TRBD1 TRBV29-1 TGCAGCGTACGGACAGGGATAGAGACCCAGTACTTC CSVRTGIETQYF
NA TRBJ1-4 NA TRBV4-2 TGTGCCAGCAGCCAGGCAGGGGTCTCAGGTGTTAAACTGTTTTTT CASSQAGVSGVKLFF
NA TRBJ1-4 NA TRBV6-6 TGTGCCAGCACTCGCGGAGGAACTAATGAAAAACTGTTTTTT CASTRGGTNEKLFF
NA TRBJ1-1 NA TRBV19 TGTGCCACCTCATCTGGGGAAGCTTTCTTT CATSSGEAFF
NA TRBJ2-7 TRBD2 TRBV2 TGTGCCAGCAGCCCGATGACTAGCGGGGGCCACGAGCAGTACTTC CASSPMTSGGHEQYF
NA TRBJ1-1 TRBD1 TRBV20-1 TGCAGTGCTTTGGGACAGGGTAGAACTTTCTTT CSALGQGRTFF
NA TRBJ1-2 NA TRBV25-1 TGTGCCAGCAGTGCCTTGGAGGTCCGGAGTGGCTACACCTTC CASSALEVRSGYTF
NA TRBJ1-1 NA TRBV28 TGTGCCAGCATCTTGCACAACCCTGGAGCTGAAGCTTTCTTT CASILHNPGAEAFF
NA TRBJ2-2 NA TRBV5-4 TGTGCCAGCAGCCCCAGCCAGGGGCCCGGGGAGCTGTTTTTT CASSPSQGPGELFF
few TRBJ1-2 NA TRBV7-2 TGTGCCAGCAGCCTTGGGCAGTCCTATGGCTACACCTTC CASSLGQSYGYTF